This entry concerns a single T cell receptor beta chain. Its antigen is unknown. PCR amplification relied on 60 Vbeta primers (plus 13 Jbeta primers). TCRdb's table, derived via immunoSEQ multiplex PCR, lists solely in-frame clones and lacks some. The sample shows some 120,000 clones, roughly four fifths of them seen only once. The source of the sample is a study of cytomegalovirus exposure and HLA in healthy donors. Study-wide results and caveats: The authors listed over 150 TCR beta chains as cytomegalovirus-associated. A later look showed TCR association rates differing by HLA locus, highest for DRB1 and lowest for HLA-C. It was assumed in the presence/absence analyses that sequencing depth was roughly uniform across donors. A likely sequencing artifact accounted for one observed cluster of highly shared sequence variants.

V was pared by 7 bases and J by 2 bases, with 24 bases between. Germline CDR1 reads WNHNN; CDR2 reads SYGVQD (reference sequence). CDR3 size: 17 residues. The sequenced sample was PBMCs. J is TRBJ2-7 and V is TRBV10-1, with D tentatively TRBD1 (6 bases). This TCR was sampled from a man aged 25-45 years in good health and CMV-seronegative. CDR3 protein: CASNNITNRALAYEQYF. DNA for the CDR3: TGCGCCAGCAACAACATAACTAACAGGGCTCTCGCCTACGAGCAGTACTTC.